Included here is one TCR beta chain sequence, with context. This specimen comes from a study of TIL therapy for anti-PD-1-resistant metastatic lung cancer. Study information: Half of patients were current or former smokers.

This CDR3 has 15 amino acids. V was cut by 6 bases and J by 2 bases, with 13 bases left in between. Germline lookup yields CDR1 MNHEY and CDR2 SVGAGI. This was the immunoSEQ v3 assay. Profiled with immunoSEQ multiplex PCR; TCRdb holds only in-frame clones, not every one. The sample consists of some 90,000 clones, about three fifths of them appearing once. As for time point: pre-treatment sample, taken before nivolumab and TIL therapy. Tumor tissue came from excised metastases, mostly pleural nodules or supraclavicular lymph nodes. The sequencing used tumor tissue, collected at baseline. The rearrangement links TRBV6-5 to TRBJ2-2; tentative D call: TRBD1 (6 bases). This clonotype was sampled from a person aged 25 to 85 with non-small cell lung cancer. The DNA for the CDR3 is TGTGCCAGCAGAGAGGGGACATCCAACACCGGGGAGCTGTTTTTT. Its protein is CASREGTSNTGELFF.